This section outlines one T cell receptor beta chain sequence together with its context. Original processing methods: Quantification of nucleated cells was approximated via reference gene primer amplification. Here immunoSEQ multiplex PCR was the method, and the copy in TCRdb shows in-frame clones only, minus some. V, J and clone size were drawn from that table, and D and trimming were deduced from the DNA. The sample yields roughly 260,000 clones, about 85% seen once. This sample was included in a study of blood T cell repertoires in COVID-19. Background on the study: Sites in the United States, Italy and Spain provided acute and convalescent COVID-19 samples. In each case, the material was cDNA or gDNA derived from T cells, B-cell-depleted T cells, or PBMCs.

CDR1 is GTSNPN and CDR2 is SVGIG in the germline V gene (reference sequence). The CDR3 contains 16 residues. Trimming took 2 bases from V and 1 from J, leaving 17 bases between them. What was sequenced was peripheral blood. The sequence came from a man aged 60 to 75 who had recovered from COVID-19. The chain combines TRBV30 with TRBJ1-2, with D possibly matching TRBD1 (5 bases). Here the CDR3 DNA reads TGTGCCTGGAGTCCTCCGGGACTGAAGGATAACTATGGCTACACCTTC. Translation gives CAWSPPGLKDNYGYTF.